Listed here are 20 T cell receptor beta chains from one sample, sequenced in a study of cytotoxic CD8 clonotypes in ibrutinib-treated CLL (dated by TCRdb to the early 2020s). Libraries were built with the immunoSEQ multiplex PCR assay. In TCRdb, the immuneACCESS table is reduced to in-frame sequences with V and J assigned. These tables do not hold every clone; where another copy was compared, an unresolved V gene accounts for under half, and the others remain unexplained. Within this sample are some 290,000 clones, with 80% of them counted one time only. 5.5% to 8% of the sample is in the top ten clones. Sequenced here: PBMCs, sampled before ibrutinib treatment. Source of these receptors: a human donor with chronic lymphocytic leukemia.

V and J are TRBV27 and TRBJ1-6; no clear D gene. Trimming removed 3 bases from V and 10 bases from J, with 10 bases in between. The CDR3 has 13 residues. Germline V gene data show CDR1 as MNHEY and CDR2 as SMNVEV (reference sequence). CDR3 in amino acids: CASSFEVDSPLHF. CDR3 DNA sequence: TGTGCCAGCAGTTTTGAGGTTGACTCACCCCTCCACTTT.

The chain has TRBV4-3 and TRBJ2-1, with D unresolved. Trimming pared 1 base from V and 7 bases from J, leaving 23 bases between. CDR3 length equals 18 residues. Germline assignment: CDR1 LGHNA and CDR2 YSLEER. The CDR3 coding sequence is TGCGCCAGCAGCCAAGGTCGATACAGAGGATTAAAAGGGAATGAGCAGTTCTTC. It yields the protein CASSQGRYRGLKGNEQFF.

This clone was picked up a small number of times. The chain combines TRBV14 with TRBJ1-1, with D unresolved. The germline gives CDR1 SGHDN, CDR2 FVKESK. CDR3 size: 17 residues. The germline V and J ends were trimmed by 1 base and 0 bases, with 15 bases remaining between them. The CDR3 DNA sequence: TGTGCCAGCAGCCAAGGTCTAGTCCAGGCCATGAACACTGAAGCTTTCTTT. It encodes CASSQGLVQAMNTEAFF.

The chain is built from TRBV7-3 and TRBJ2-3; TRBD2 matches at 10 bases. The CDR3 totals 15 residues. V shed 6 bases, J shed 4 bases, and the junction held 7 bases outside the gene matches. The germline V gene has CDR1 SGHTA and CDR2 FQGTGA. The CDR3: CASSQGLAVPDTQYF. The CDR3 DNA reads TGTGCCAGCAGTCAAGGACTAGCGGTTCCAGATACGCAGTATTTT.

The gene calls are TRBV28 and TRBJ1-1; no clear D gene. Germline CDR1 MDHEN, CDR2 SYDVKM. The length of the CDR3 is 15 residues. Between the trimmed V and J ends, which lost 4 bases and 0 bases, there was a span of 12 bases. The chain's CDR3 is CASSYAGVMNTEAFF. In DNA form, the CDR3 reads TGTGCCAGCAGTTATGCGGGTGTCATGAACACTGAAGCTTTCTTT.

The V call is TRBV4-1, the J call TRBJ1-1, with D uncertain. Per the germline V gene, CDR1 is MGHRA and CDR2 is YSYEKL. V lost 0 bases and J lost 11, with 7 bases in between. The CDR3 has 11 amino acids. CDR3 DNA: TGCGCCAGCAGCCAAGATAGGGAGGCTTTCTTT. Its protein is CASSQDREAFF.

This clone was counted a single time. The rearrangement uses TRBV30 and TRBJ2-3, with 7 bases fitting TRBD2. The germline V gene encodes CDR1 GTSNPN and CDR2 SVGIG (reference sequence). This CDR3 has 15 residues. The V segment lost 0 bases and the J segment 9 bases; nucleotides outside the gene matches: 12. Here the CDR3 reads CAWSVGLADEDTQYF. In DNA, the CDR3 is TGTGCCTGGAGTGTAGGGCTAGCGGACGAGGACACGCAGTATTTT.

As regards this clone: The same CDR3 also results from other DNA sequences found in this sample. The chain has TRBV5-1 and TRBJ2-1; 11 bases are shared with TRBD2. Trimming at V came to 0 bases and at J to 7 bases, leaving 3 bases not matched to a gene. This CDR3 has 15 amino acids. The germline CDR1 and CDR2 sequences are SGHRS and YFSETQ. CDR3 nucleotide sequence: TGCGCCAGCAGCTTGGGTCTAGCGGGAGGAAATGAGCAGTTCTTC. Translation: CASSLGLAGGNEQFF. The full variable domain, completed using reference TRBV5-1 and TRBJ2-1, is KAGVTQTPRYLIKTRGQQVTLSCSPISGHRSVSWYQQTPGQGLQFLFEYFSETQRNKGNFPGRFSGRQFSNSRSEMNVSTLELGDSALYLCASSLGLAGGNEQFFGPGTRLTVL.

The chain combines TRBV2 with TRBJ2-2, with D tentatively TRBD2 (5 bases). This CDR3 contains 15 residues. Germline values: CDR1 SNHLY, CDR2 FYNNEI. V was clipped by 4 bases and J by 6 bases, with 15 bases between them. Here the CDR3 DNA reads TGTGCCAGCAGTGTTGTTAGGGCGGAGGCCGGGGAGCTGTTTTTT. This translates into CASSVVRAEAGELFF.

This rearrangement joins TRBV28 to TRBJ2-7; D perhaps matches TRBD2 (6 bases). The V end lost 1 base, the J end lost 6 bases, and 10 bases lay between the germline ends. The CDR3 extends over 13 amino acids. Germline V CDR1 and CDR2: MDHEN, SYDVKM. CDR3 residues: CASSLSGLIEQYF. The DNA for the CDR3 is TGTGCCAGCAGTTTATCAGGACTAATCGAGCAGTACTTC.

The chain employs TRBV6-7 and TRBJ2-7; 9 nucleotides agree with TRBD1. TRBV6-7 is flagged as an ORF with uncertain function. The V gene end was trimmed by 2 bases and the J gene end by 2 bases; junction bases not matched to a gene: 1. This CDR3 region has 14 residues. The CDR3 region has the DNA TGTGCCAGCAGTTACGACAGGGGGACCTACGAGCAGTACTTC. This encodes CASSYDRGTYEQYF.

A single count supports this clone. The chain uses TRBV25-1 and TRBJ2-1; 8 bases fit TRBD1. Germline-derived CDR1 and CDR2 are MGHDK and SYGVNS. The CDR3 runs to 15 residues. J gave up 8 bases and V 1 base, and 7 bases lay outside the gene matches. CDR3 nucleotide sequence: TGTGCCAGCAGTGAATTGGTTGCAGGGGGCGATGAGCAGTTCTTC. This codes for CASSELVAGGDEQFF.

This chain connects TRBV5-6 to TRBJ2-5, with a weak D call TRBD2 (5 bases). CDR1 and CDR2 from the germline V gene are SGHDT and YYEEEE. V was cut by 1 base and J by 4 bases, with 14 bases left in between. The CDR3 length is 15 residues. The CDR3 DNA reads TGTGCCAGCAGCTTGTCAAGGGTCGCGGGAGAGACCCAGTACTTC. Translating gives CASSLSRVAGETQYF.

This chain links TRBV5-6 with TRBJ1-2, with unresolved D. The germline gives CDR1 SGHDT, CDR2 YYEEEE. V lost 0 bases and J lost 7, with 7 bases in between. The CDR3 is 12 residues long. The CDR3 DNA sequence: TGTGCCAGCAGCTTGGCGGTCGGTGGCTACACCTTC. It is translated as CASSLAVGGYTF.

The chain links TRBV7-2 to TRBJ1-2; no definite D call. The germline V and J ends were trimmed by 5 bases and 13 bases, with 14 bases remaining between them. The germline gives CDR1 SGHTA, CDR2 FQGNSA. The CDR3 runs to 11 residues. For the CDR3, the DNA is TGTGCCAGCAGCGCGGGCGCCCGGGGCACCTTC. As protein: CASSAGARGTF.

The chain links TRBV6-1 to TRBJ2-1; 11 nucleotides agree with TRBD2. V gave up 3 bases and J gave up 8 bases; unmatched junction bases: 9. Germline CDR1 and CDR2: MNHNS and SASEGT. This CDR3 spans 16 amino acids. CDR3 DNA sequence: TGTGCCAGCAGTGATTTAATAGCGGGAGGGCCAGATGAGCAGTTCTTC. Protein product: CASSDLIAGGPDEQFF.

The rearrangement joins TRBV6-5 to TRBJ1-5; tentatively, D is TRBD1 (6 bases). The CDR3 is 12 amino acids. V dropped 7 bases and J dropped 6 bases, with 10 bases sitting between them. The germline V gene has CDR1 MNHEY and CDR2 SVGAGI. The CDR3 region has the DNA TGTGCCAGCACAACAGGGATTCAGCCCCAGCATTTT. Protein sequence: CASTTGIQPQHF.

V usage is TRBV7-3 and J usage is TRBJ2-3; 7 nucleotides align to TRBD2. V shed 5 bases, J shed 2 bases, and the junction held 7 bases outside the gene matches. The CDR3 contains 15 residues. CDR1 SGHTA and CDR2 FQGTGA come from the germline V gene. In nucleotides, the CDR3 is TGTGCCAGCAGCGAGCCGGGACTACTCACAGATACGCAGTATTTT. It specifies CASSEPGLLTDTQYF.

The CDR3 DNA follows: TGTGCCAGCAAGGACCCACTAGACTATGGCTACACCTTC. It is translated as CASKDPLDYGYTF. The chain recombines TRBV5-6 with TRBJ1-2; D call uncertain. CDR1 SGHDT and CDR2 YYEEEE come from the germline V gene. The ends were cut back, 6 bases at V and 3 bases at J, with 12 bases in the middle. The length of the CDR3 is 13 residues.

The genes are TRBV4-2 and TRBJ1-5, with 9 bases identical to TRBD1. This CDR3 spans 17 amino acids. CDR1 is LGHNA and CDR2 is YNFKEQ in the germline V gene. V gave up 0 bases and J gave up 7 bases; unmatched junction bases: 10. DNA for the CDR3: TGTGCCAGCAGCCAAGATCAGTCAGGACAGGGGAAACAGCCCCAGCATTTT. Encoded protein: CASSQDQSGQGKQPQHF.